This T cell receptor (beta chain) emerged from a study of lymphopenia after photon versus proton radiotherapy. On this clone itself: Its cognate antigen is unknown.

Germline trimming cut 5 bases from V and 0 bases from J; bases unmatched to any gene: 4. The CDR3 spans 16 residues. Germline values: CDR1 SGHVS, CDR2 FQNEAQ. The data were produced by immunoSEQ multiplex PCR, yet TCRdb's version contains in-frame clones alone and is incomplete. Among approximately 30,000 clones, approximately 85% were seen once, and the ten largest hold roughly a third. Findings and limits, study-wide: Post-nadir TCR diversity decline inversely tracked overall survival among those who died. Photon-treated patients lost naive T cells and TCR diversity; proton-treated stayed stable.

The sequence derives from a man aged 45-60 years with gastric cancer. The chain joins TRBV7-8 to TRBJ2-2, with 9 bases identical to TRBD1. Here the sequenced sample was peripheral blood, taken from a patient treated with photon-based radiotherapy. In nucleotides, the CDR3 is TGTGCCAGCAGCCCTCGACAGGGGGCGAACACCGGGGAGCTGTTTTTT. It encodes CASSPRQGANTGELFF. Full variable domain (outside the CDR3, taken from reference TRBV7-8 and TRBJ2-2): GAGVSQSPRYKVAKRGQDVALRCDPISGHVSLFWYQQALGQGPEFLTYFQNEAQLDKSGLPSDRFFAERPEGSVSTLKIQRTQQEDSAVYLCASSPRQGANTGELFFGEGSRLTVL.